This section outlines one T cell receptor (beta chain) sequence together with its context. The antigen is unknown. At survey resolution, roughly 400 ng of DNA per sample was split into two 200 ng replicates. TCRdb's table, derived via immunoSEQ multiplex PCR, lists solely in-frame clones and lacks some. The sample consists of approximately 10,000 clones, 75% to 85% of them appearing once. This specimen belongs to a study of hypomethylating agent response in myelodysplastic syndrome. Study at large: Of patients, about 75% of the 11 got azacitidine and 3 of 11 decitabine. With a mean age of 72.2 +/- 6.3 years, patients were most commonly cytogenetically diploid.

Overall study findings and caveats: After hypomethylating agent treatment, diversity and clonality showed no significant change, overall or by response.

The V gene lost 3 bases and the J gene lost 0 bases, with 6 bases spanning the gap. The CDR3 spans 14 residues. The germline gives CDR1 SNHLY, CDR2 FYNNEI. This TCR derives from a human donor with myelodysplastic syndrome. The sample was bone marrow, taken before or after starting hypomethylating agent treatment for myelodysplastic syndrome (not recorded which). The chain links TRBV2 to TRBJ1-3; D unresolved. The CDR3 loop reads CASSDFSSGNTIYF. The CDR3 region has the DNA TGTGCCAGCAGTGATTTCTCCTCTGGAAACACCATATATTTT.